This TCR beta chain was observed in a study of OX40 agonist ivuxolimab in advanced cancers. Background on the study: Having had anti-PD-1, anti-PD-L1 or anti-CTLA-4 therapy before was allowed, and roughly 40% had some.

Profiled with immunoSEQ multiplex PCR; TCRdb holds only in-frame clones, not every one. The sample includes about 96,000 clones, 90% seen only once; the top ten take around 1.6%. The material was CD4+ or CD8+ T cells sorted from blood, obtained in a trial of the OX40 agonist ivuxolimab. The clonotype was recovered from an adult with an advanced solid tumor such as melanoma, head and neck, liver or kidney cancer.

The chain's CDR3 is CASSYQGNTGELFF. For the CDR3, the DNA is TGTGCCAGCAGTTACCAGGGGAACACCGGGGAGCTGTTTTTT. The rearrangement joins TRBV6-5 to TRBJ2-2; D is possibly TRBD1 (5 bases). With 2 bases removed from V and 1 base from J, the gap between germline ends came to 5 bases. Germline V gene sequence: CDR1 MNHEY, CDR2 SVGAGI. The CDR3 has 14 residues.